This T cell receptor (beta chain) was recorded in a study of cytomegalovirus exposure and HLA in healthy donors. Across the whole study: Of all 400 or so donors who were genotyped, roughly 81% belonged to the Caucasian-associated ancestry cluster.

Vbeta (60) and Jbeta (13) primers were used in the PCR. The table came from immunoSEQ multiplex PCR; TCRdb's copy has only in-frame clones and leaves some out. The sample shows about 110,000 clones, about 70% of them seen only once. Trimming removed 3 bases from V and 8 bases from J, with 16 bases in between. The CDR3 extends over 13 amino acids. CDR1 and CDR2 (germline): GTSNPN, SVGIG (reference sequence). Study-level results: It has been reported that TCR beta sequences accurately predicted the HLA-A and HLA-B alleles of most subjects. Segments of the TCR beta V type were, in most cases, productive about 87% or about 30% of the time in an earlier analysis.

Points on this clone: The antigen is undetermined.

The chain combines TRBV30 with TRBJ1-2; D is uncertain. Source material: PBMCs. The receptor was isolated from a female donor in good health and CMV-seronegative. This CDR3 is CAWREDGGRGYTF. The CDR3 coding sequence is TGTGCCTGGAGGGAAGACGGAGGGCGAGGCTACACCTTC. Filled out from reference TRBV30 and TRBJ1-2, the complete variable domain reads SQTIHQWPATLVQPVGSPLSLECTVEGTSNPNLYWYRQAAGRGLQLLFYSVGIGQISSEVPQNLSASRPQDRQFILSSKKLLLSDSGFYLCAWREDGGRGYTFGSGTRLTVV.